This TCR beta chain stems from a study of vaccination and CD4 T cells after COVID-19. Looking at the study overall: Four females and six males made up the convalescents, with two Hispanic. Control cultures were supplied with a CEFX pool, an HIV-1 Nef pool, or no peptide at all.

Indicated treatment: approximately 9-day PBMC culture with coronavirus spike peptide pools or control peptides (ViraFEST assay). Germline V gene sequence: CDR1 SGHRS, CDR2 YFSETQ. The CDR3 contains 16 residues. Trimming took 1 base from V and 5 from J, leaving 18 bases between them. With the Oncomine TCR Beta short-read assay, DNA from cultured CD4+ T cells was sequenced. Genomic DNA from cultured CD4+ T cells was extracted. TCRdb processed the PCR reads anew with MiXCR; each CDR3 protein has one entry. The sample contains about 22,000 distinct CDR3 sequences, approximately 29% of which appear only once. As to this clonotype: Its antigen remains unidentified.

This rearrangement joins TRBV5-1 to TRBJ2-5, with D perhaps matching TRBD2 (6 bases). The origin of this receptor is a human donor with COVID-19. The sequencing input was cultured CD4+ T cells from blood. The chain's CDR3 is CASSLSARGGGETQYF. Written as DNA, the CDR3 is TGCGCCAGCAGCTTGAGTGCACGGGGCGGAGGGGAGACCCAGTACTTC.